One sample yielded the 17 T cell receptor beta chains listed below, sequenced in a study of T cell responses to AZD1222 COVID-19 vaccine. Data came from immunoSEQ multiplex PCR; TCRdb stores just in-frame clones and leaves some out. The table shows approximately 180,000 clones, with about nine tenths occurring only once. Sequencing was performed on peripheral blood, taken on day 0 of AZD1222 vaccination. The receptors were sampled from an adult in good health.

The count of this clone is one. V is TRBV19 and J is TRBJ2-7; 10 bases are a match to TRBD1. V trimming: 4 bases; J trimming: 2 bases; junction bases outside the gene matches: 5. In germline, CDR1 is LNHDA, CDR2 SQIVND (reference sequence). CDR3 length equals 15 residues. Here the CDR3 reads CASSKGQGGTYEQYF. CDR3 in DNA: TGTGCCAGTAGTAAAGGACAGGGGGGCACCTACGAGCAGTACTTC.

This chain links TRBV6-6 with TRBJ2-7, with D possibly matching TRBD2 (5 bases). V was clipped by 2 bases and J by 2 bases, with 13 bases between them. The germline gives CDR1 MNHNY, CDR2 SVGAGI (reference sequence). This CDR3 spans 15 amino acids. DNA of the CDR3: TGTGCCAGCAGTTACCTATCGAGGGCTACCTACGAGCAGTACTTC. This encodes CASSYLSRATYEQYF.

V usage is TRBV5-1 and J usage is TRBJ1-1; D unresolved. The CDR3 sequence is 15 residues long. V lost 1 base to trimming and J lost 0 bases, with 10 bases between them. Germline CDR1 is SGHRS and CDR2 is YFSETQ. The CDR3 DNA is TGCGCCAGCAGCTTGTTACGTGCCATGAACACTGAAGCTTTCTTT. Amino acid sequence: CASSLLRAMNTEAFF. The full variable domain, its missing parts supplied by reference TRBV5-1 and TRBJ1-1, is KAGVTQTPRYLIKTRGQQVTLSCSPISGHRSVSWYQQTPGQGLQFLFEYFSETQRNKGNFPGRFSGRQFSNSRSEMNVSTLELGDSALYLCASSLLRAMNTEAFFGQGTRLTVV.

The rearrangement uses TRBV3-1 (or the pseudogene TRBV3-2) and TRBJ1-4, with no clear D. Trimming stripped 4 bases from V and 8 bases from J, with 8 bases between. Germline V gene lookup returns CDR1 LGHDT and CDR2 YNNKEL (reference sequence). This CDR3 comprises 12 residues. DNA for the CDR3: TGTGCCAGCAGCCGAAGCCAAGAAAAACTGTTTTTT. Translated: CASSRSQEKLFF.

V usage is TRBV10-3 and J usage is TRBJ2-7; 11 positions match TRBD1. With 4 bases clipped from V and 4 bases from J, the junction kept 3 bases outside the gene matches. Looked up from germline, CDR1 is ENHRY and CDR2 is SYGVKD. This CDR3 is built from 14 residues. Here the CDR3 DNA reads TGTGCCATCAGTGGGACAGGGGGCTTGTACGAGCAGTACTTC. Translated: CAISGTGGLYEQYF.

The V call is TRBV6-5, the J call TRBJ1-2; 9 bases agree with TRBD1. From germline, CDR1 is MNHEY and CDR2 SVGAGI. The CDR3 totals 15 residues. V was clipped by 6 bases and J by 6 bases; unmatched bases: 11. The CDR3 sequence: CASSYQGTGQDGYTF. The CDR3 DNA follows: TGTGCCAGCAGCTACCAGGGGACAGGGCAAGATGGCTACACCTTC.

This rearrangement joins TRBV4-2 to TRBJ2-6; TRBD2 matches at 13 bases. Germline CDR1 LGHNA, CDR2 YNFKEQ. The V segment lost 0 bases and the J segment 1 base; nucleotides outside the gene matches: 9. There are 21 residues in the CDR3. The CDR3 here is CASSQDITWTSGSSGANVLTF. CDR3 coding DNA: TGTGCCAGCAGCCAAGATATTACCTGGACTAGCGGGAGTTCTGGGGCCAACGTCCTGACTTTC.

V usage is TRBV5-4 and J usage is TRBJ2-3; tentatively, D is TRBD2 (6 bases). The CDR3 covers 16 residues. The V end was cut by 4 bases, the J end by 4 bases, with 19 bases between. Germline-derived CDR1 and CDR2 are SGHNT and YYREEE (reference sequence). The CDR3 sequence: CASSLPGLSSADTQYF. The CDR3 coding sequence is TGTGCCAGCAGCCTGCCGGGGCTTTCTAGCGCAGATACGCAGTATTTT.

This rearrangement joins TRBV5-1 to TRBJ2-1, with 13 bases aligning to TRBD2. V was pared by 3 bases and J by 4 bases, with 4 bases of the junction left unmatched. Germline V gene lookup returns CDR1 SGHRS and CDR2 YFSETQ. This CDR3 is built from 16 residues. CDR3 DNA sequence: TGCGCCAGCAGCTGGGGACTAGCGGGAAAGTACAATGAGCAGTTCTTC. It translates to CASSWGLAGKYNEQFF.

This chain links TRBV6-2 or TRBV6-3 with TRBJ1-1, with unresolved D. The CDR3 is 14 residues long. Germline loops: CDR1 MNHEY, CDR2 SVGEGT. V dropped 3 bases and J dropped 1 base, with 9 bases sitting between them. The CDR3 protein is CASSYGQANTEAFF. The CDR3 nucleotides are TGTGCCAGCAGTTATGGGCAGGCGAACACTGAAGCTTTCTTT.

The chain links TRBV6-6 to TRBJ2-7; weak D call: TRBD1 (6 bases). Looked up from germline, CDR1 is MNHNY and CDR2 is SVGAGI (reference sequence). The V gene lost 0 bases and the J gene lost 1 base, with 13 bases spanning the gap. CDR3 length equals 16 residues. The CDR3 nucleotides are TGTGCCAGCAGTTACTCGGGGACAATGGGTTCCTACGAGCAGTACTTC. Translated: CASSYSGTMGSYEQYF.

For this clone: The same CDR3 can be traced to other DNA sequences in this sample. The rearrangement joins TRBV10-3 to TRBJ1-1, with a tentative D call TRBD1 (6 bases). Trimming pared 8 bases from V and 2 bases from J, leaving 12 bases between. Germline V lookup: CDR1 ENHRY, CDR2 SYGVKD. The CDR3 consists of 13 residues. In DNA form, the CDR3 reads TGTGCCATCCGAGGACAGCTAAACACTGAAGCTTTCTTT. This translates into CAIRGQLNTEAFF.

The chain couples TRBV28 to TRBJ2-3, with 7 bases aligning to TRBD2. The length of the CDR3 is 15 residues. The V and J ends lost 4 bases and 2 bases, in that order; junction bases with no gene match: 6. CDR1 is MDHEN, CDR2 SYDVKM, per germline. CDR3 residues: CASSSSRDYTDTQYF. CDR3 nucleotides: TGTGCCAGCAGTTCCTCCCGGGACTACACAGATACGCAGTATTTT.

The V gene is TRBV28, the J gene TRBJ1-4; 8 nucleotides match TRBD1. Germline V gene sequence: CDR1 MDHEN, CDR2 SYDVKM. This CDR3 comprises 14 residues. V lost 5 bases and J lost 9; bases outside the gene matches: 8. Written as DNA, the CDR3 is TGTGCCAGCAGTCTGACAGGGGTTGGGCAAAAACTGTTTTTT. Protein: CASSLTGVGQKLFF.

The chain joins TRBV4-2 to TRBJ2-7, with 8 bases that match TRBD1. Trimming cost V 4 bases and J 3 bases; bases outside gene matches: 5. The CDR3 runs 14 residues. In germline, CDR1 is LGHNA, CDR2 YNFKEQ. The CDR3 spells CASSPGQGNYEQYF. Written as DNA, the CDR3 is TGTGCCAGCAGCCCCGGACAGGGCAACTACGAGCAGTACTTC.

The V gene is TRBV20-1, the J gene TRBJ1-5; D perhaps matches TRBD1 (5 bases). V shed 3 bases and J shed 4 bases, with 13 bases lying between them. The length of the CDR3 is 14 residues. From germline, CDR1 is DFQATT and CDR2 SNEGSKA (reference sequence). In DNA, the CDR3 is TGCAGTGCTAGTTCGGCAGGGCCGAATCAGCCCCAGCATTTT. It specifies CSASSAGPNQPQHF.

This chain connects TRBV28 to TRBJ1-2; D gene uncertain. The CDR3 is 12 amino acids. Looked up from germline, CDR1 is MDHEN and CDR2 is SYDVKM. Trimming pared 11 bases from V and 4 bases from J, leaving 14 bases between. CDR3 residues: CASFTGLYGYTF. Here the CDR3 DNA reads TGTGCCTCTTTCACGGGTCTCTATGGCTACACCTTC.